This is a list of T cell receptor beta chains from one sample in a study of blood T cell repertoires in COVID-19. Data came from immunoSEQ multiplex PCR; TCRdb stores just in-frame clones and leaves some out. Of about 140,000 clones listed, over 70% are singletons. Specimen: PBMCs or T cells enriched from blood (not recorded which). The receptors here all came from a man aged 60-69 years who had recovered from COVID-19. Each CDR3 is given with its conserved first and last residue. The D gene is left open where the match is weak. Expanded clones are given a class, and other clones once, few, many or no size at all.

TGTGCCAGCTCACCGATTAATCCGAGCTCCTATAATTCACCCCTCCACTTT	CASSPINPSSYNSPLHF	.	.	TRBJ1-6	TRBV18
TGTGCCAGCAGCCATCGTGGACAGGGGCTATACGAGCAGTACTTC	CASSHRGQGLYEQYF	TRBD1	medium-sized	TRBJ2-7	TRBV5-4
TGTGCCAGCAGCTTAGCGGGGGGTCACCTTAATGAGCAGTACTTC	CASSLAGGHLNEQYF	.	.	TRBJ2-7	TRBV7-6
TGTGCCAGCAGTTACCCGCCGGGACTCCTGAACACTGAAGCTTTCTTT	CASSYPPGLLNTEAFF	.	once	TRBJ1-1	TRBV6-2/TRBV6-3
TGTGCCAGCAGCCAAGAATACAGGGTGGGCTATGGCTACACCTTC	CASSQEYRVGYGYTF	.	.	TRBJ1-2	TRBV3-1/TRBV3-2
TGTGCCAGCAGTGGACAGGGGAGGACACCTGGAAACACCATATATTTT	CASSGQGRTPGNTIYF	TRBD1	.	TRBJ1-3	TRBV6-1
TGTGCCAGCGGTGGACAGGGGACCAATCAGCCCCAGCATTTT	CASGGQGTNQPQHF	TRBD1	.	TRBJ1-5	TRBV27
TGTGCCTGGACCCAGAGGGGCAGGGGTGGCTACACCTTC	CAWTQRGRGGYTF	.	.	TRBJ1-2	TRBV30
TGTGCCAGCAGCATTGTGGGGGGTGGAGAGCAGTACTTC	CASSIVGGGEQYF	.	.	TRBJ2-7	TRBV7-8
TGTGCCAGCAGGCTCTCCCGGGACAGGGAAGAGCAGTACTTC	CASRLSRDREEQYF	TRBD1	.	TRBJ2-7	TRBV5-4
TGTGCCAGCAGCGTCTCCGGGTCCTCGGGAAACACCATATATTTT	CASSVSGSSGNTIYF	.	.	TRBJ1-3	TRBV9
TGTGCCAGCAGTTTATTCGGCTTATTAGGGGTGAGCACTGAAGCTTTCTTT	CASSLFGLLGVSTEAFF	.	.	TRBJ1-1	TRBV28
TGTGCCAGTAGTTCCGGGACAGGGGCTAATTCACCCCTCCACTTT	CASSSGTGANSPLHF	TRBD1	.	TRBJ1-6	TRBV19
TGCGCCAGCAGCCAGACAGGGTTGGGCTACCAGCCCCAGCATTTT	CASSQTGLGYQPQHF	TRBD1	once	TRBJ1-5	TRBV4-1
TGTGCCAGCAGCGTAGGATCAGGGGCTTCCTACGAGCAGTACTTC	CASSVGSGASYEQYF	.	.	TRBJ2-7	TRBV9
TGTGCCAGCAGCTTATTCCCGACTAGCGGGGGTTCCCACACCGGGGAGCTGTTTTTT	CASSLFPTSGGSHTGELFF	TRBD2	.	TRBJ2-2	TRBV11-2
TGTGCCAGCAGCCGGACAGGACAGGAATATAATTCACCCCTCCACTTT	CASSRTGQEYNSPLHF	TRBD1	.	TRBJ1-6	TRBV4-2
TGTGCCAGCAGCGTAGGGCACACCGGGGAGCTGTTTTTT	CASSVGHTGELFF	.	.	TRBJ2-2	TRBV9
TGCGCCAGCAGCCGCGGACAGGGAGAGACCCAGTACTTC	CASSRGQGETQYF	TRBD1	.	TRBJ2-5	TRBV5-1
TGTGCCAGCAGTTATTTCCATCGGGGAGGTCGAGCCGGGGAGCTGTTTTTT	CASSYFHRGGRAGELFF	.	.	TRBJ2-2	TRBV6-2/TRBV6-3
TGTGCCAGCAGTTTATCGGAGGGGTATCAGCCCCAGCATTTT	CASSLSEGYQPQHF	.	.	TRBJ1-5	TRBV27
TGTGCCAGCAGCCAAAATCGGGGCGGGGAGCTGTTTTTT	CASSQNRGGELFF	.	.	TRBJ2-2	TRBV3-1/TRBV3-2
TGTGCCAGCACCCCACAGGGGCGCCGGACTGAAGCTTTCTTT	CASTPQGRRTEAFF	TRBD1	.	TRBJ1-1	TRBV2
TGCGCCAGCAGCCCCGGAGATTCACCCCTCCACTTT	CASSPGDSPLHF	.	.	TRBJ1-6	TRBV10-1
TGTGCCAGCAGCTTGGCGCGGGACACTGAAGCTTTCTTT	CASSLARDTEAFF	.	.	TRBJ1-1	TRBV5-8
TGTGCCAGCAGTCCCACGCTTAGCGGGCGGAGGGGGGGTGAGCAGTTCTTC	CASSPTLSGRRGGEQFF	.	.	TRBJ2-1	TRBV6-6
TGTGCCTGGAGTGTAGGACAGAACCAAAATTCACCCCTCCACTTT	CAWSVGQNQNSPLHF	.	.	TRBJ1-6	TRBV30
TGTGCCAGCAGTCCCGGACTAGCGGGCCACCTAACTAGCACAGATACGCAGTATTTT	CASSPGLAGHLTSTDTQYF	TRBD2	.	TRBJ2-3	TRBV7-6
TGCGCCAGCAGCCAAGATCGCACTGGCGGGGGCGGAACGGATACGCAGTATTTT	CASSQDRTGGGGTDTQYF	.	.	TRBJ2-3	TRBV4-1
TGTGCCAGCAGCCCTCCCGGGAGCGGGAGGGGCAATGAGCAGTTCTTC	CASSPPGSGRGNEQFF	TRBD2	.	TRBJ2-1	TRBV9
TGTGCCAGCAGTTTGGGCCCGAATGAAAAACTGTTTTTT	CASSLGPNEKLFF	.	.	TRBJ1-4	TRBV28
TGTGCCAGCAGTTTAGCAACGCCAGGGTTTACGGGAGAGACCCAGTACTTC	CASSLATPGFTGETQYF	.	.	TRBJ2-5	TRBV27
TGTGCCATCGGTAAACAGGGTGGGCCGAATCAGCCCCAGCATTTT	CAIGKQGGPNQPQHF	.	.	TRBJ1-5	TRBV10-3
TGTGCCACCAGCAGAGATCGAGGGATACAAGCTTTCTTT	CATSRDRGIQAFF	.	.	TRBJ1-1	TRBV15
TGTGCCAGCGGACGGACGGGCAGGGGGGTCGATGAGCAGTTCTTC	CASGRTGRGVDEQFF	.	.	TRBJ2-1	TRBV6-5
TGTGCCAGCAGCCCCTTGGGACAGTCGAACTACGAGCAGTACTTC	CASSPLGQSNYEQYF	TRBD1	.	TRBJ2-7	TRBV3-1/TRBV3-2
TGTGCCAGCAGTCAGGGACACTTTAACACTGAAGCTTTCTTT	CASSQGHFNTEAFF	.	.	TRBJ1-1	TRBV6-5
TGCGCCAGCAGCCCCGGGACAGGGGGCGGCCCTGGAAACACCATATATTTT	CASSPGTGGGPGNTIYF	TRBD1	few	TRBJ1-3	TRBV5-1
TGTGCCAGTAGTATAGCGGGGGGGCCCTACAATGAGCAGTTCTTC	CASSIAGGPYNEQFF	TRBD2	.	TRBJ2-1	TRBV19
TGTGCCAGCAGCGTAGGTTTGATAGACCTGGGCGATGAGCAGTTCTTC	CASSVGLIDLGDEQFF	.	.	TRBJ2-1	TRBV9
TGTGCCAGCAGAGGACAGGGGGCGTACAATGAGCAGTTCTTC	CASRGQGAYNEQFF	TRBD1	.	TRBJ2-1	TRBV5-4